One sample yielded the 9 T cell receptor beta chains listed below, sequenced in a study of T cells in Graves' hyperthyroidism and ophthalmopathy. RNA transcripts yielded amplified TCR beta CDR3 regions. TCR CDR3 regions were first amplified by RT-PCR with HTBI primers. From the multiplex PCR reads, TCRdb called clonotypes with MiXCR, one entry per CDR3 protein. The sample comprises 92,000 or so distinct CDR3 sequences, about half of which are singletons, and 27% rests with the top ten. The sample consisted of blood. The source of these receptors is a woman in her forties with Graves' hyperthyroidism.

This clonotype was observed a handful of times. CDR3 sequence (DNA): TGTGCCAGCAGCGTAGCAAGTAGCTCCTACGAGCAGTACTTC. It encodes CASSVASSSYEQYF. The genes are TRBV9 and TRBJ2-7; D unclear. This CDR3 is built from 14 residues. V lost 0 bases and J lost 0, with 7 bases in between. CDR1 is SGDLS and CDR2 is YYNGEE in the germline V gene.

The CDR3 DNA sequence: TGCAGCGTTGCTAGAACCACCGGGGAGCAGTACTTC. Protein sequence: CSVARTTGEQYF. The V gene is TRBV29-1, the J gene TRBJ2-7, with D unresolved. Trimming shortened V by 4 bases and J by 7 bases, and 14 bases separated the two germline ends. This CDR3 spans 12 amino acids. Germline loops: CDR1 SQVTM, CDR2 ANQGSEA.

Worth noting for this clonotype: Just one base apart from a much larger clone, this may be a read error. This chain links TRBV7-2 with TRBJ1-2; D gene ambiguous. This CDR3 is 16 amino acids long. Germline-derived CDR1 and CDR2 are SGHTA and FQGNSA. As DNA, the CDR3 is TGTGCCAGCAGCCAAGATCGGCCCGGGATAAACTATGGCTGCACCTTC. It encodes CASSQDRPGINYGCTF.

In this sample, this clonotype turned up many times. The V gene is TRBV20-1, the J gene TRBJ1-1; TRBD1 agrees at 8 bases. J lost 3 bases, V lost 6 bases, and 3 bases had no gene match. Germline V lookup: CDR1 DFQATT, CDR2 SNEGSKA (reference sequence). The CDR3 is 12 amino acids. This chain's CDR3 is CSAMDRDTEAFF. CDR3 DNA: TGCAGTGCAATGGACAGGGACACTGAAGCTTTCTTT.

V gene TRBV7-2 combines with J gene TRBJ2-7; TRBD1 matches 7 bases. Trimming cost V 4 bases and J 4 bases; bases outside gene matches: 7. The CDR3 is 14 residues long. Germline values: CDR1 SGHTA, CDR2 FQGNSA. The CDR3 region is CASSSSRGIYEQYF. The CDR3 nucleotides read TGTGCCAGCAGCTCCTCCAGGGGGATTTACGAGCAGTACTTC.

By sample share, this clonotype is medium-sized. CDR3 nucleotides: TGTGCCAGCAGCCGGCCCGGACAGGTAGGCGAGCAGTACTTC. Translating gives CASSRPGQVGEQYF. This chain links TRBV5-5 with TRBJ2-7, with 7 nucleotides matching TRBD1. The CDR3 is 14 amino acids. The V gene's germline CDR1 is SGHKS and CDR2 YYEKEE (reference sequence). The junction had 10 bases not matched to a gene; V was cut back by 4 bases and J by 6 bases.

Many counts were recorded for this clonotype. The gene calls are TRBV7-9 and TRBJ1-6; a possible D gene is TRBD1 (5 bases). The CDR3 contains 16 residues. Germline CDR1 is SEHNR and CDR2 is FQNEAQ (reference sequence). V dropped 5 bases and J dropped 7 bases, with 18 bases sitting between them. CDR3 nucleotides: TGTGCCAGCAGCGCATACACACAGCGGACAAATTCACCCCTCCACTTT. Its translation is CASSAYTQRTNSPLHF.

This clonotype was seen at least ten times. The chain recombines TRBV7-3 with TRBJ1-1; D is undetermined. This CDR3 region has 15 residues. Germline loops: CDR1 SGHTA, CDR2 FQGTGA. Trimming cost V 0 bases and J 2 bases, with 10 bases left between them. DNA of the CDR3: TGTGCCAGCAGCTTAACCGGCAGAGTAAACACTGAAGCTTTCTTT. This codes for CASSLTGRVNTEAFF.

This clonotype has at least ten counts. This chain joins TRBV5-1 and TRBJ1-2; D uncertain. CDR3 length equals 15 residues. Germline-derived CDR1 and CDR2 are SGHRS and YFSETQ. V lost 5 bases and J lost 5, with 19 bases in between. CDR3 in amino acids: CASRLSTQGDYGYTF. As DNA, the CDR3 is TGCGCCAGCAGACTGTCGACACAAGGCGATTATGGCTACACCTTC.